The 7 T cell receptor beta chains below all came from one sample that was sequenced in a study of blood T cells in healthy people across ages. Combining a sample-barcoded 5' primer with a J-beta primer mix, a second PCR ran for roughly 7 to 12 cycles. TCRdb fed the 5' RACE reads into MiXCR, producing one record per CDR3 protein. The sample consists of 650,000 to 800,000 distinct CDR3 sequences, 40% to 50% of them appearing once. The sequencing input was blood. The receptors shown here come from a man aged 55 to 70 in good health.

CDR3 in amino acids: CSARNQGDPYNEQFF. CDR3 coding DNA: TGCAGTGCTAGAAACCAGGGAGATCCCTACAATGAGCAGTTCTTC. J is TRBJ2-1 and V is TRBV20-1; D may match TRBD1 or TRBD2 (5 bases each). Germline CDR1 DFQATT, CDR2 SNEGSKA (reference sequence). Trimming took 2 bases from V and 2 from J, leaving 13 bases between them. The CDR3 has 15 residues.

The rearrangement joins TRBV5-1 to TRBJ2-3; no reliable D call. The CDR3 sequence is 14 residues long. The V end lost 0 bases, the J end lost 3 bases, and 8 bases lay between the germline ends. Germline V lookup: CDR1 SGHRS, CDR2 YFSETQ. CDR3 protein: CASSLGDWTDTQYF. In nucleotides, the CDR3 is TGCGCCAGCAGCTTGGGAGACTGGACAGATACGCAGTATTTT.

The chain couples TRBV6-5 to TRBJ1-2, with 11 positions matching TRBD1. Germline CDR1 and CDR2: MNHEY and SVGAGI. The CDR3 extends over 17 amino acids. The ends lost 0 bases at V and 5 bases at J; junction bases unmatched: 8. The CDR3 here is CASSYSGQGAHKYGYTF. CDR3 in DNA: TGTGCCAGCAGTTACTCAGGACAGGGGGCCCATAAGTATGGCTACACCTTC.

This clonotype has more than one count but fewer than ten. The chain employs TRBV7-2 and TRBJ2-1; 12 nucleotides match TRBD2. With 7 bases clipped from V and 6 bases from J, the junction kept 7 bases outside the gene matches. Germline V CDR1 and CDR2: SGHTA, FQGNSA. CDR3 size: 15 residues. CDR3 DNA: TGTGCCAGCACCCTGACTAGCGGGGGTACCAATGAGCAGTTCTTC. It yields the protein CASTLTSGGTNEQFF.

This rearrangement joins TRBV14 to TRBJ2-1, with D perhaps matching TRBD2 (5 bases). CDR3 length equals 14 residues. Germline values: CDR1 SGHDN, CDR2 FVKESK. Trimming removed 1 base at V and 9 bases at J, with 13 bases between. CDR3 amino acids: CASSQGPFEGEQFF. CDR3 bases: TGTGCCAGCAGCCAAGGACCCTTCGAGGGTGAGCAGTTCTTC.

This clonotype was seen repeatedly, ten times or more. The rearrangement links TRBV5-1 to TRBJ2-7, with D hard to call. Trimming took off 1 base at V and 0 bases at J, with 11 bases between the two ends. The CDR3 is made up of 15 amino acids. Germline V CDR1 and CDR2: SGHRS, YFSETQ. The DNA for the CDR3 is TGCGCCAGCAGCTTGAGACCCGATTACTCCTACGAGCAGTACTTC. Translated: CASSLRPDYSYEQYF.

This clonotype has just a few counts. The CDR3 region has the DNA TGTGCCAGCAGTCCGAGACTAGCGGGGGGGCGAAATGAGCAGTTCTTC. Encoded protein: CASSPRLAGGRNEQFF. V gene TRBV12-3 or TRBV12-4 combines with J gene TRBJ2-1, with 14 nucleotides matching TRBD2. J was trimmed by 7 bases and V by 5 bases; bases with no gene match: 7. The CDR3 runs to 16 residues.